Below are 22 T cell receptor beta chains sequenced from a single sample in a study of neoadjuvant nivolumab and ipilimumab in lung cancer. Method: immunoSEQ multiplex PCR; TCRdb's copy keeps in-frame clones and lacks some. This sample has 17,000 or so clones, with less than 85% found just once. The specimen comprised tumor tissue, sampled after neoadjuvant nivolumab, alone or with ipilimumab, at or shortly before surgery. The source is an adult with non-small cell lung cancer.

This clone showed up just a few times. The J gene is TRBJ2-7, the V gene TRBV4-2; TRBD2 is a possible D gene (6 bases). Germline V CDR1 and CDR2: LGHNA, YNFKEQ. The V end lost 0 bases, the J end lost 1 base, and 10 bases lay between the germline ends. The CDR3 spans 15 residues. CDR3 bases: TGTGCCAGCAGCCAAGAGGCTGCGGGGTCCTACGAGCAGTACTTC. Translated, it gives CASSQEAAGSYEQYF.

J is TRBJ2-7 and V is TRBV5-1; D remains ambiguous. Looked up from germline, CDR1 is SGHRS and CDR2 is YFSETQ. V gave up 5 bases and J gave up 3 bases, with 12 bases separating them. The CDR3 runs to 13 residues. CDR3 residues: CASSEPQIYEQYF. Here the CDR3 DNA reads TGCGCCAGCAGTGAGCCGCAGATCTACGAGCAGTACTTC. Full variable domain (rest looked up from reference TRBV5-1 and TRBJ2-7): KAGVTQTPRYLIKTRGQQVTLSCSPISGHRSVSWYQQTPGQGLQFLFEYFSETQRNKGNFPGRFSGRQFSNSRSEMNVSTLELGDSALYLCASSEPQIYEQYFGPGTRLTVT.

This clone appeared a single time. The J gene is TRBJ1-2, the V gene TRBV6-1, with D possibly TRBD1 on 5 matching bases. Trimming took 3 bases from V and 1 from J, leaving 24 bases between them. The CDR3 covers 19 residues. CDR1 and CDR2 (germline): MNHNS, SASEGT. The CDR3 spells CASSDITPGLQPINYGYTF. The DNA of the CDR3 is TGTGCCAGCAGTGACATAACGCCAGGGCTCCAGCCCATTAACTATGGCTACACCTTC.

The rearrangement joins TRBV4-1 to TRBJ2-4; D not certain. V gave up 6 bases and J gave up 1 base, with 13 bases separating them. Germline-derived CDR1 and CDR2 are MGHRA and YSYEKL. The length of the CDR3 is 15 residues. The CDR3 reads CASSLTVGAKNIQYF. The DNA for the CDR3 is TGCGCCAGCAGTCTGACGGTGGGGGCCAAAAACATTCAGTACTTC.

This rearrangement joins TRBV11-2 to TRBJ1-1; perhaps TRBD1 as D (6 bases). V was shortened by 7 bases and J by 1 base, with 13 bases between the two germline ends. Germline assignment: CDR1 SGHAT and CDR2 FQNNGV. The CDR3 loop spans 14 amino acids. The DNA for the CDR3 is TGTGCCAGCATCCCCGACAGGAGGAACACTGAAGCTTTCTTT. Translation gives CASIPDRRNTEAFF.

V is TRBV4-2 and J is TRBJ2-7; maybe TRBD2 (6 bases). Germline loops: CDR1 LGHNA, CDR2 YNFKEQ. The CDR3 has 13 amino acids. With 5 bases removed from V and 7 bases from J, the gap between germline ends came to 15 bases. The CDR3 region is CASSAAAGREQYF. The CDR3 bases are TGTGCCAGCAGCGCGGCGGCGGGAAGGGAGCAGTACTTC.

This rearrangement joins TRBV19 to TRBJ1-2, with a possible D match to TRBD1 (5 bases). Germline assignment: CDR1 LNHDA and CDR2 SQIVND (reference sequence). Trimming took off 3 bases at V and 7 bases at J, with 12 bases between the two ends. The CDR3 has 13 residues. The CDR3 DNA reads as TGTGCCAGTAGTATGTCTCAGGGTGCTGGCTACACCTTC. Protein product: CASSMSQGAGYTF.

The chain has TRBV6-1 and TRBJ1-5; 7 positions agree with TRBD1. In germline, CDR1 is MNHNS, CDR2 SASEGT. The trim removed 0 bases at V and 0 bases at J, leaving 5 bases unmatched. This CDR3 has 17 amino acids. The CDR3 spells CASSEAPGQVSNQPQHF. DNA of the CDR3: TGTGCCAGCAGTGAAGCCCCAGGACAGGTTAGCAATCAGCCCCAGCATTTT.

The chain couples TRBV11-1 to TRBJ2-3, with D tentatively TRBD2 (5 bases). The CDR3 spans 15 residues. The germline gives CDR1 SGHAT, CDR2 FQDESV (reference sequence). V was shortened by 1 base and J by 1 base, with 9 bases between the two germline ends. CDR3 amino acids: CASSLDPAGTDTQYF. The CDR3 DNA reads TGTGCCAGCAGCTTAGATCCAGCGGGCACAGATACGCAGTATTTT. Together with reference TRBV11-1 and TRBJ2-3, the CDR3 gives the full variable domain: EAEVAQSPRYKITEKSQAVAFWCDPISGHATLYWYRQILGQGPELLVQFQDESVVDDSQLPKDRFSAERLKGVDSTLKIQPAELGDSAMYLCASSLDPAGTDTQYFGPGTRLTVL.

The chain recombines TRBV5-1 with TRBJ2-1; unclear D gene. The CDR3 consists of 14 residues. In germline, CDR1 is SGHRS, CDR2 YFSETQ. The ends were cut back, 0 bases at V and 3 bases at J, with 7 bases in the middle. CDR3 bases: TGCGCCAGCAGCTTGGGCCAGTACTACAATGAGCAGTTCTTC. Translating it yields CASSLGQYYNEQFF.

The chain carries TRBV11-3 and TRBJ2-1; 9 positions agree with TRBD1. The CDR3 sequence is 14 residues long. Germline V gene lookup returns CDR1 SGHNT and CDR2 YENEEA. The V gene end was trimmed by 5 bases and the J gene end by 5 bases; junction bases not matched to a gene: 4. The CDR3 loop reads CASSRWTGDNEQFF. The CDR3 nucleotides read TGTGCCAGCAGCAGATGGACAGGGGACAATGAGCAGTTCTTC. The full variable domain, rest sourced from reference TRBV11-3 and TRBJ2-1, is EAGVVQSPRYKIIEKKQPVAFWCNPISGHNTLYWYLQNLGQGPELLIRYENEEAVDDSQLPKDRFSAERLKGVDSTLKIQPAELGDSAVYLCASSRWTGDNEQFFGPGTRLTVL.

The chain uses TRBV5-4 and TRBJ1-1; maybe TRBD1 (6 bases). V lost 0 bases to trimming and J lost 8 bases, with 11 bases between them. Germline CDR1 and CDR2: SGHNT and YYREEE (reference sequence). This CDR3 has 13 residues. The CDR3 DNA reads as TGTGCCAGCAGCTTGGCCGCGGGGGGCGAAGCTTTCTTT. It yields the protein CASSLAAGGEAFF. The full variable domain, its missing parts supplied by reference TRBV5-4 and TRBJ1-1, is ETGVTQSPTHLIKTRGQQVTLRCSSQSGHNTVSWYQQALGQGPQFIFQYYREEENGRGNFPPRFSGLQFPNYSSELNVNALELDDSALYLCASSLAAGGEAFFGQGTRLTVV.

The chain recombines TRBV7-2 with TRBJ2-6; D remains unclear. The CDR3 totals 13 residues. V was pared by 6 bases and J by 7 bases, with 10 bases between. Germline V gene lookup returns CDR1 SGHTA and CDR2 FQGNSA. DNA for the CDR3: TGTGCCAGCAGGGCCGGGCAAGCCAACGTCCTGACTTTC. Translating it yields CASRAGQANVLTF.

In its sample, this clone was seen a few times. The genes are TRBV10-3 and TRBJ2-1; 7 bases are shared with TRBD2. The CDR3 is made up of 16 amino acids. With V trimmed by 10 bases and J by 5 bases, 17 bases remained unmatched. CDR1 is ENHRY, CDR2 SYGVKD, per germline. For the CDR3, the DNA is TGTGCCACCGCCCGAGAGGTGGCAGGGACTAACAATGAGCAGTTCTTC. Translating gives CATAREVAGTNNEQFF.

The chain uses TRBV4-2 and TRBJ1-1; D remains unclear. There are 13 residues in the CDR3. Germline V gene lookup returns CDR1 LGHNA and CDR2 YNFKEQ. The V end lost 1 base, the J end lost 5 bases, and 8 bases lay between the germline ends. The CDR3 DNA sequence: TGTGCCAGCAGCCAAGTCCTGGCTACTGAAGCTTTCTTT. Translation: CASSQVLATEAFF.

The chain combines TRBV5-6 with TRBJ2-7; 9 positions match TRBD1. This CDR3 spans 14 amino acids. CDR1 and CDR2 from the germline V gene are SGHDT and YYEEEE. J lost 7 bases, V lost 4 bases, and 9 bases had no gene match. The CDR3 reads CASSPQQGAGEQYF. In DNA, the CDR3 is TGTGCCAGCAGCCCCCAACAGGGGGCGGGGGAGCAGTACTTC.

The rearrangement uses TRBV6-6 and TRBJ1-5, with TRBD1 matching over 8 bases. Germline loops: CDR1 MNHNY, CDR2 SVGAGI (reference sequence). The trim removed 6 bases at V and 0 bases at J, leaving 4 bases unmatched. There are 15 residues in the CDR3. The CDR3: CASSLGQGSNQPQHF. In DNA form, the CDR3 reads TGTGCCAGCAGCCTCGGACAGGGTAGCAATCAGCCCCAGCATTTT.

The chain is built from TRBV5-1 and TRBJ1-5, with D uncertain. V was pared by 4 bases and J by 7 bases, with 9 bases between. There are 12 residues in the CDR3. Germline assignment: CDR1 SGHRS and CDR2 YFSETQ. CDR3 in DNA: TGCGCCAGCAGCCTAGAGGGCCAGCCCCAGCATTTT. Translating it yields CASSLEGQPQHF. Full variable domain (remainder filled in from reference TRBV5-1 and TRBJ1-5): KAGVTQTPRYLIKTRGQQVTLSCSPISGHRSVSWYQQTPGQGLQFLFEYFSETQRNKGNFPGRFSGRQFSNSRSEMNVSTLELGDSALYLCASSLEGQPQHFGDGTRLSIL.

This clone was counted a single time. V is TRBV6-5 and J is TRBJ2-7, with 8 bases fitting TRBD1. The germline gives CDR1 MNHEY, CDR2 SVGAGI. The CDR3 runs 14 residues. After removal of 7 bases from V and 4 bases from J, the junction contained 9 bases not matched to a gene. This CDR3 reads CASKSAGGVYEQYF. CDR3 nucleotide sequence: TGTGCCAGCAAGAGCGCAGGGGGCGTGTACGAGCAGTACTTC.

The J gene is TRBJ2-1, the V gene TRBV6-5; a weak D match, TRBD2 (6 bases). The ends were cut back, 5 bases at V and 8 bases at J, with 13 bases in the middle. Germline CDR1 and CDR2: MNHEY and SVGAGI. The CDR3 has 13 residues. Here the CDR3 DNA reads TGTGCCAGCAGTAATAGACCGGGGGATGAGCAGTTCTTC. This codes for CASSNRPGDEQFF.

For this clone: The germline gene is not matched at one end of the junction; a read error may be the cause. The genes are TRBV30 and TRBJ1-5; D is unclear. Germline CDR1 GTSNPN, CDR2 SVGIG (reference sequence). The CDR3 spans 13 residues. CDR3 loop: CAWSRANNQPRHF. Here the CDR3 DNA reads TGTGCCTGGAGTAGAGCCAATAATCAGCCCCGGCATTTT. Filled out from reference TRBV30 and TRBJ1-5, the complete variable domain reads SQTIHQWPATLVQPVGSPLSLECTVEGTSNPNLYWYRQAAGRGLQLLFYSVGIGQISSEVPQNLSASRPQDRQFILSSKKLLLSDSGFYLCAWSRANNQPRHFGDGTRLSIL.

The rearrangement uses TRBV4-2 and TRBJ1-5; no firm D call. Looked up from germline, CDR1 is LGHNA and CDR2 is YNFKEQ. V lost 5 bases, J lost 0 bases, and 8 bases lay in between. The CDR3 runs to 14 residues. This CDR3 is CASSGFDSNQPQHF. The DNA for the CDR3 is TGTGCCAGCAGCGGGTTTGATAGCAATCAGCCCCAGCATTTT.